This entry lists 9 T cell receptor beta chains sequenced from one sample in a study of blood T cells in healthy people across ages. Together with a sample-barcoded 5' primer, a J-beta primer mix was included in a second PCR lasting about 6 to 11 cycles. One entry per CDR3 protein, called by TCRdb with MiXCR from the 5' RACE reads. The sample records about 580,000 distinct CDR3 sequences, under 55% being singletons. The sample comprised blood. These receptors were obtained from a man at least 80 years old in good health.

This clonotype was recorded a few times. This chain joins TRBV29-1 and TRBJ1-2; a possible D gene is TRBD1 (5 bases). V was cut by 3 bases and J by 8 bases, with 13 bases left in between. The CDR3 spans 12 residues. CDR1 is SQVTM and CDR2 is ANQGSEA in the germline V gene. The chain's CDR3 is CSVEENGGGYTF. CDR3 sequence (DNA): TGCAGCGTTGAGGAGAACGGGGGAGGCTACACCTTC.

V gene TRBV7-2 combines with J gene TRBJ1-1; D perhaps matches TRBD1 (6 bases). The CDR3 is made up of 13 amino acids. V was trimmed by 0 bases and J by 8 bases, leaving 10 bases between them. The germline CDR1 and CDR2 sequences are SGHTA and FQGNSA. Here the CDR3 reads CASSLARGAEAFF. The CDR3 coding sequence is TGTGCCAGCAGCTTAGCGAGGGGGGCCGAAGCTTTCTTT.

The rearrangement uses TRBV3-1 and TRBJ2-5; 8 bases map to TRBD2. CDR3 size: 15 residues. Germline lookup yields CDR1 LGHDT and CDR2 YNNKEL (reference sequence). V trimming: 1 base; J trimming: 3 bases; junction bases outside the gene matches: 4. DNA of the CDR3: TGTGCCAGCAGCCAAGTCCCGGGAGGGGAAGAGACCCAGTACTTC. Residues: CASSQVPGGEETQYF.

Concerning this clonotype: This sequence may be a read error, since a much larger clone differs from it by one base. The J gene is TRBJ1-5, the V gene TRBV6-5, with a tentative D call TRBD1 (5 bases). V lost 8 bases, J lost 6 bases, and 11 bases lay in between. This CDR3 is built from 12 residues. CDR1 and CDR2 (germline): MNHEY, SVGAGI. The CDR3 here is CASDDQGQPQHF. As DNA, the CDR3 is TGTGCCAGCGATGACCAGGGTCAGCCCCAGCATTTT.

CDR3 in amino acids: CSVSGGSRGNTIYF. DNA for the CDR3: TGCAGCGTCTCAGGGGGCAGTCGGGGAAACACCATATATTTT. This chain connects TRBV29-1 to TRBJ1-3, with 8 positions matching TRBD1. This CDR3 is 14 amino acids long. Germline CDR1 reads SQVTM; CDR2 reads ANQGSEA. J was trimmed by 4 bases and V by 6 bases; bases with no gene match: 8.

The V gene is TRBV20-1, the J gene TRBJ2-7; 10 nucleotides line up with TRBD2. The CDR3 covers 15 residues. After removal of 5 bases from V and 2 bases from J, the junction contained 9 bases not matched to a gene. Germline V gives CDR1 DFQATT, CDR2 SNEGSKA (reference sequence). The CDR3 DNA reads as TGCAGTGCTCCCAAGTGGACTAGCGGTCCCTACGAGCAGTACTTC. Amino acid sequence: CSAPKWTSGPYEQYF.

This chain uses TRBV7-2 with TRBJ2-4; 11 bases map to TRBD1. The germline V gene encodes CDR1 SGHTA and CDR2 FQGNSA. The CDR3 has 17 residues. The V gene end was trimmed by 4 bases and the J gene end by 5 bases; junction bases not matched to a gene: 10. CDR3 region: CASSSVSDRGLENIQYF. In nucleotides, the CDR3 is TGTGCCAGCAGCTCCGTATCGGACAGGGGGCTTGAAAACATTCAGTACTTC.

The J gene is TRBJ2-2, the V gene TRBV12-3 or TRBV12-4; D might be TRBD1 (7 bases). V lost 6 bases to trimming and J lost 6 bases, with 11 bases between them. The CDR3 sequence is 13 residues long. The CDR3 loop is CASRRGQSGELFF. CDR3 in DNA: TGTGCCAGCAGGCGGGGACAGTCCGGGGAGCTGTTTTTT.

V gene TRBV20-1 combines with J gene TRBJ2-1; TRBD2 agrees at 9 bases. The CDR3 loop spans 14 amino acids. The V segment lost 0 bases and the J segment 7 bases; nucleotides outside the gene matches: 4. The germline CDR1 and CDR2 sequences are DFQATT and SNEGSKA (reference sequence). The CDR3 DNA reads TGCAGTGCTAGAGATAGCGGGAGTGTGAATGAGCAGTTCTTC. Protein sequence: CSARDSGSVNEQFF.